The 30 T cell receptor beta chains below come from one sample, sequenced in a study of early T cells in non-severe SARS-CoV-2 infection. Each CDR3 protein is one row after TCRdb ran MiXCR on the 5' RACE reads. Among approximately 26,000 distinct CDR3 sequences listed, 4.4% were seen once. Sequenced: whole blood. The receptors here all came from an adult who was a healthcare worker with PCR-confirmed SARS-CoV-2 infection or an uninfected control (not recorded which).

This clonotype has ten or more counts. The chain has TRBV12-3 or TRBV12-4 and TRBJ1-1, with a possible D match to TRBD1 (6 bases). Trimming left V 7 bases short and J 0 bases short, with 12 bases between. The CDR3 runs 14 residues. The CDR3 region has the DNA TGTGCCAGCAAAGGACAGTCAATGAACACTGAAGCTTTCTTT. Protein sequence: CASKGQSMNTEAFF.

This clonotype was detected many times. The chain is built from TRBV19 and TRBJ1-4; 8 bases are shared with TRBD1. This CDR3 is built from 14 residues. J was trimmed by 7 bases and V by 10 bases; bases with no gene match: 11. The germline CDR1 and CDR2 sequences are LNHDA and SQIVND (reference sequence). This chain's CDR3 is CATASTGVIEKLFF. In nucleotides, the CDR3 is TGTGCCACCGCCTCGACAGGGGTCATTGAAAAACTGTTTTTT.

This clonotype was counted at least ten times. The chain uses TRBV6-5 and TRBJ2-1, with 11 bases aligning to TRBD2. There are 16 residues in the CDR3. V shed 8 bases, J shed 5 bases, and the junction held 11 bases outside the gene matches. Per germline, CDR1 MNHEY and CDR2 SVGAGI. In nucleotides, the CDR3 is TGTGCCAGCTCAAACCCCCGACTAGCGGGGAACAATGAGCAGTTCTTC. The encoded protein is CASSNPRLAGNNEQFF.

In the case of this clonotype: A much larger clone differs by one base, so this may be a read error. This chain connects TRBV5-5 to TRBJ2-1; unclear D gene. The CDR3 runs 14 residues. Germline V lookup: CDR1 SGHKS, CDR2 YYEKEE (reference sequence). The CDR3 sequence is CVSSLVRAEDEQFF. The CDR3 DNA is TGTGTCAGCAGCTTGGTTAGGGCAGAGGATGAGCAGTTCTTC. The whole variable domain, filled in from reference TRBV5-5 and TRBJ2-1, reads DAGVTQSPTHLIKTRGQQVTLRCSPISGHKSVSWYQQVLGQGPQFIFQYYEKEERGRGNFPDRFSARQFPNYSSELNVNALLLGDSALYLCVSSLVRAEDEQFFGPGTRLTVL.

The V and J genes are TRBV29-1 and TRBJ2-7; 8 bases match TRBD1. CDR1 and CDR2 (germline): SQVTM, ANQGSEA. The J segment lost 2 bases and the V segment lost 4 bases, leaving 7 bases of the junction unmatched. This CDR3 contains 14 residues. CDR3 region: CSVVGGQETYEQYF. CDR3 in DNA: TGCAGCGTTGTAGGGGGACAGGAAACCTACGAGCAGTACTTC.

The CDR3 sequence is CASSEGQETQYF. The CDR3 DNA reads as TGTGCCAGCAGTGAAGGACAAGAGACCCAGTACTTC. The chain couples TRBV2 to TRBJ2-5; D is undetermined. The CDR3 runs 12 residues. V dropped 1 base and J dropped 2 bases, with 2 bases sitting between them. Germline lookup yields CDR1 SNHLY and CDR2 FYNNEI.

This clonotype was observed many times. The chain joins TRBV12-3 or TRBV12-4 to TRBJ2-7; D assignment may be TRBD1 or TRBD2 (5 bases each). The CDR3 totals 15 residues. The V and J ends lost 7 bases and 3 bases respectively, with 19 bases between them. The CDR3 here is CASTKTGTGIYEQYF. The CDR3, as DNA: TGTGCCAGCACTAAAACAGGCACCGGGATCTACGAGCAGTACTTC.

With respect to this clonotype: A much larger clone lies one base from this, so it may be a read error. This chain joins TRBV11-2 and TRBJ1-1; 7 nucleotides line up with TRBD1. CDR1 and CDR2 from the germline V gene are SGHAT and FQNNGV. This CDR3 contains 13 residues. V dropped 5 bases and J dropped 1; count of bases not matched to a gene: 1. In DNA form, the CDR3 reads TGTGCCAGCAGCCGGACAGGGAACACTGAAGCTTTCTTT. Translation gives CASSRTGNTEAFF.

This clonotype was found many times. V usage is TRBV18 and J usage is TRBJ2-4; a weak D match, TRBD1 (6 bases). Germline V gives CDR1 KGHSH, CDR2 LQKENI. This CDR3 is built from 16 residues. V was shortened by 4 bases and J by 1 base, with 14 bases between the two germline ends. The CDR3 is CASSQPNRVAKNIQYF. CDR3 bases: TGTGCCAGCTCACAACCAAACAGGGTCGCCAAAAACATTCAGTACTTC.

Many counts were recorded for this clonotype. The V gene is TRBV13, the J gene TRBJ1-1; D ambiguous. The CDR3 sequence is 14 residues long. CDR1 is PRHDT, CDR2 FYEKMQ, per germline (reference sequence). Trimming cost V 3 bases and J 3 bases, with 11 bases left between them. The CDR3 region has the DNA TGTGCCAGCAGCTTGGAGGGCGGGGACACTGAAGCTTTCTTT. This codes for CASSLEGGDTEAFF.

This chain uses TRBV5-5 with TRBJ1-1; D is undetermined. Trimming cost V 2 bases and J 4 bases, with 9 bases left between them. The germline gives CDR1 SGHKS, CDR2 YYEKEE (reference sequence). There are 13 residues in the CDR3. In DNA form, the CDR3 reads TGTGCCAGCAGCTTATATGATATCACTGAAGCTTTCTTT. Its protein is CASSLYDITEAFF.

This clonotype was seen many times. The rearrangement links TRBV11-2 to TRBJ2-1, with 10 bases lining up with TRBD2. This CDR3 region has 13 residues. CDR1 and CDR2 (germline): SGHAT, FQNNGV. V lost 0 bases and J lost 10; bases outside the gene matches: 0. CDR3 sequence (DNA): TGTGCCAGCAGCTTAGAAGCGGGAGGGGAGCAGTTCTTC. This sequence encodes CASSLEAGGEQFF. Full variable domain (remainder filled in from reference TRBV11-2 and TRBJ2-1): EAGVAQSPRYKIIEKRQSVAFWCNPISGHATLYWYQQILGQGPKLLIQFQNNGVVDDSQLPKDRFSAERLKGVDSTLKIQPAKLEDSAVYLCASSLEAGGEQFFGPGTRLTVL.

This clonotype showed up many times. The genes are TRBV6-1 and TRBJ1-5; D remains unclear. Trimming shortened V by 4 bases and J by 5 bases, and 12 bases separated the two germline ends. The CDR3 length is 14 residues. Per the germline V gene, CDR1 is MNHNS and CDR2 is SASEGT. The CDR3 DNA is TGTGCCAGCAGTGCCCTGTTGGGCGATCAGCCCCAGCATTTT. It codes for CASSALLGDQPQHF.

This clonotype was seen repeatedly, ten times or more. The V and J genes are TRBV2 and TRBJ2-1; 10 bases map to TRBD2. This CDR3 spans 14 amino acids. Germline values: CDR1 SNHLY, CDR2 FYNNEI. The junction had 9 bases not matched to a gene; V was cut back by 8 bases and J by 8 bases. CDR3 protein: CASATRTSGDEQFF. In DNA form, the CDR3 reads TGTGCCAGCGCAACCCGGACTAGCGGCGATGAGCAGTTCTTC.

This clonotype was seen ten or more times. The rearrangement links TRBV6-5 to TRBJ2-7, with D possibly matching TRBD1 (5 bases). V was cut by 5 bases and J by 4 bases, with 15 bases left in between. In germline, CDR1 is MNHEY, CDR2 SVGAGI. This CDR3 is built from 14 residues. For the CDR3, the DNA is TGTGCCAGCAGTCCGGACATCTGGGGATACGAGCAGTACGTC. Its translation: CASSPDIWGYEQYV.

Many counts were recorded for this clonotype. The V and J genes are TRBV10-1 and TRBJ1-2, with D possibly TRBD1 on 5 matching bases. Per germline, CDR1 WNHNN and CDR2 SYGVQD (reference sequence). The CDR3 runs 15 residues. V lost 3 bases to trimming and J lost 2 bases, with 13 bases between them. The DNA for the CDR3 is TGCGCCAGCAGTGAATCCGGGACCCCGAACTATGGCTACACCTTC. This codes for CASSESGTPNYGYTF.

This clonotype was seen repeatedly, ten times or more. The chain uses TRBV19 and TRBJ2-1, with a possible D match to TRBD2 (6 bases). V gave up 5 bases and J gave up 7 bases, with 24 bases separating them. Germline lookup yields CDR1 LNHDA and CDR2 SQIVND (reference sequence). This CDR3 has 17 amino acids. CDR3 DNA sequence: TGTGCCAGTAGTCCCACTTCCGGGACCCTCCGGGGGAATGAGCAGTTCTTC. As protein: CASSPTSGTLRGNEQFF.

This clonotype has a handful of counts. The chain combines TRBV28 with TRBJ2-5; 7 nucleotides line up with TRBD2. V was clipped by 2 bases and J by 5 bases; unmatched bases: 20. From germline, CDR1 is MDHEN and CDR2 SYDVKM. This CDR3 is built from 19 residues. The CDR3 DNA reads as TGTGCCAGCAGTTTAGGACTCCCGAGACTAGCCGGCGGATGGGAGACCCAGTACTTC. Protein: CASSLGLPRLAGGWETQYF.

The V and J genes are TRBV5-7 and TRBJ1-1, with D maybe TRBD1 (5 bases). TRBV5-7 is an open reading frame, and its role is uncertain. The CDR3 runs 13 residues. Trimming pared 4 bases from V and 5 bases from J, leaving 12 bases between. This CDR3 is CASSLATGTEAFF. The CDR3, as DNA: TGTGCCAGCAGCCTCGCCACAGGAACTGAAGCTTTCTTT.

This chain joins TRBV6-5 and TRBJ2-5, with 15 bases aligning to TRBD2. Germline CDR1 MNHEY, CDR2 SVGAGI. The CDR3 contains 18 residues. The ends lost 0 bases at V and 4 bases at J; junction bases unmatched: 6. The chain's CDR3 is CASSYSGTSGRIRETQYF. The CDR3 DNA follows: TGTGCCAGCAGTTACTCCGGGACTAGCGGGAGGATACGAGAGACCCAGTACTTC.

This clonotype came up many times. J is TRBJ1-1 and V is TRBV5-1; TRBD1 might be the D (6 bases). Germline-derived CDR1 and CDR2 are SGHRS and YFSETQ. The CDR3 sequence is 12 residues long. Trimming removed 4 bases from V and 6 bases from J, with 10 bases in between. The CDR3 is CASSPGGPEAFF. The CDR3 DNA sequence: TGCGCCAGCAGCCCCGGGGGCCCTGAAGCTTTCTTT.

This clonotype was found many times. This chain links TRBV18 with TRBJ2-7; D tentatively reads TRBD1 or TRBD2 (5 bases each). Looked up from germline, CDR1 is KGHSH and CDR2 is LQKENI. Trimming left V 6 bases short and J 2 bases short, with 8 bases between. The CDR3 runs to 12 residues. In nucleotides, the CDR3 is TGTGCCAGCTCGAGGGGTACCTACGAGCAGTACGTC. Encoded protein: CASSRGTYEQYV.

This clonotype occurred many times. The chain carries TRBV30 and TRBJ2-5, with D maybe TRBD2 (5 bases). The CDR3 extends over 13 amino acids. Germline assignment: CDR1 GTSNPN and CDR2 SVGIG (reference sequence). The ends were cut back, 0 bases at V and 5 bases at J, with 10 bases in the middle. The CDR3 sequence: CAWSVGGGETQYF. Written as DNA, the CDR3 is TGTGCCTGGAGTGTAGGAGGTGGCGAGACCCAGTACTTC.

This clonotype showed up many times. CDR3: CASSVNPGTSPGELFF. CDR3 in DNA: TGTGCCAGCAGCGTTAACCCCGGGACTAGCCCCGGGGAGCTGTTTTTT. The chain employs TRBV7-2 and TRBJ2-2; TRBD2 agrees at 9 bases. J was trimmed by 6 bases and V by 5 bases; bases with no gene match: 10. CDR1 is SGHTA and CDR2 is FQGNSA in the germline V gene. CDR3 size: 16 residues. Full variable domain (rest looked up from reference TRBV7-2 and TRBJ2-2): GAGVSQSPSNKVTEKGKDVELRCDPISGHTALYWYRQSLGQGLEFLIYFQGNSAPDKSGLPSDRFSAERTGGSVSTLTIQRTQQEDSAVYLCASSVNPGTSPGELFFGEGSRLTVL.

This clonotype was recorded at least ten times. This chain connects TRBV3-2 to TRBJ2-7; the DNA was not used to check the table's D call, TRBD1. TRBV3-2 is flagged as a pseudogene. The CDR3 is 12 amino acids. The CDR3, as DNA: TGTGCCAGCAGCCAAGAAGGGGTCGAGCAGTACTTC. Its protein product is CASSQEGVEQYF.

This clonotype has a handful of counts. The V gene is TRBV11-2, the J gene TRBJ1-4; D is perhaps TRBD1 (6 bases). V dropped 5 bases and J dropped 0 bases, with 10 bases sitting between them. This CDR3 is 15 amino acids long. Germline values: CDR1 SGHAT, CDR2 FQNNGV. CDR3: CASSPRQATNEKLFF. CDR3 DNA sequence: TGTGCCAGCAGCCCACGACAGGCAACTAATGAAAAACTGTTTTTT.

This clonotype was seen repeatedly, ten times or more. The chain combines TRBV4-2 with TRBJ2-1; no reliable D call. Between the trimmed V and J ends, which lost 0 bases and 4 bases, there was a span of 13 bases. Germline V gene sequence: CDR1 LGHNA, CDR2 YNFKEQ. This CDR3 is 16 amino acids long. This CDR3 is CASSQELARGYNEQFF. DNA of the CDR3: TGTGCCAGCAGCCAAGAGCTGGCGAGAGGATACAATGAGCAGTTCTTC.

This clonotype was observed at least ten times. CDR3 in DNA: TGCGCCAGCAGCCAACTCCGGAGCTCCTACAATGAGCAGTTCTTC. Translated: CASSQLRSSYNEQFF. The chain recombines TRBV4-3 with TRBJ2-1, with unresolved D. V was clipped by 2 bases and J by 0 bases, with 8 bases between them. The CDR3 is 15 residues long. Germline CDR1 reads LGHNA; CDR2 reads YSLEER.

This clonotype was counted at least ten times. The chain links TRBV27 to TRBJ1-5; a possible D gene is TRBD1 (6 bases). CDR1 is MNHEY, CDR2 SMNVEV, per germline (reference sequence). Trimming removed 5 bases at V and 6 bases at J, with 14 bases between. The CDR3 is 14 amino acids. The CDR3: CASSEQGRVQPQHF. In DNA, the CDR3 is TGTGCCAGCAGTGAACAGGGTCGGGTTCAGCCCCAGCATTTT.

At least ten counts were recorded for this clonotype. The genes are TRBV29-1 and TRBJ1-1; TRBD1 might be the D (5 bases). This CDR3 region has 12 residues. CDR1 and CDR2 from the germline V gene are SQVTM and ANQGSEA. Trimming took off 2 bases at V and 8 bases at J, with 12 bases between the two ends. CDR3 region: CSVEKEGVEAFF. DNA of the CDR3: TGCAGCGTTGAAAAAGAAGGGGTCGAAGCTTTCTTT.